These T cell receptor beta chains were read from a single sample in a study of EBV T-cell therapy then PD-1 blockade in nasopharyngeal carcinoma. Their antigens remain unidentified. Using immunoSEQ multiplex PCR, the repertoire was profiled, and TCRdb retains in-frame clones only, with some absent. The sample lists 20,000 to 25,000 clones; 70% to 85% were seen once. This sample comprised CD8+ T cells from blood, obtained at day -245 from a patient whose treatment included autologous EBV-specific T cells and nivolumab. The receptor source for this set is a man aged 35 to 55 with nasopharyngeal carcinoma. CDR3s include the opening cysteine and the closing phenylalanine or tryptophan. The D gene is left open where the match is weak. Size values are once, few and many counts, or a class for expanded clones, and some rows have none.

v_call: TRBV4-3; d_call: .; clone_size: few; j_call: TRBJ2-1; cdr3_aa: CASSPRSGLKTVSYNEQFF; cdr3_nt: TGCGCCAGCAGCCCTCGATCGGGACTCAAAACGGTCTCCTACAATGAGCAGTTCTTC
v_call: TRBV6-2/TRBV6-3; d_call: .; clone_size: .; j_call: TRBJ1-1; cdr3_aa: CASSYPTPEAFF; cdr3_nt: TGTGCCAGCAGTTACCCCACCCCTGAAGCTTTCTTT
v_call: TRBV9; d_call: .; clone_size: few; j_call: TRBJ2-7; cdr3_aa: CASSVDRTARAAQYF; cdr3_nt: TGTGCCAGCAGCGTGGACCGGACCGCGCGGGCGGCGCAGTACTTC
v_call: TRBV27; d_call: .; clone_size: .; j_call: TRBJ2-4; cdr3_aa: CASSSALAKNIQYF; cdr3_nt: TGTGCCAGCAGTTCAGCACTAGCCAAAAACATTCAGTACTTC
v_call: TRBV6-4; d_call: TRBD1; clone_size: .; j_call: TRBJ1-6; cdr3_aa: CASGTGESSPLHF; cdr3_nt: TGTGCCAGCGGTACAGGGGAGAGTTCACCCCTCCACTTT
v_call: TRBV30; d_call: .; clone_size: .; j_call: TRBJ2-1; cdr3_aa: CAWSVNRGGNEQFF; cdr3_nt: TGTGCCTGGAGTGTTAACAGGGGAGGTAATGAGCAGTTCTTC
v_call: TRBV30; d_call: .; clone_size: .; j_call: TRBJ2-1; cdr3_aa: CAWRYRVHNEQFF; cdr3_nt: TGTGCCTGGAGATACAGGGTCCACAATGAGCAGTTCTTC
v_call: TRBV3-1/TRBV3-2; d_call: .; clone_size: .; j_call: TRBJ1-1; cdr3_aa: CASSQDWAVMNTEAFF; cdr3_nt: TGTGCCAGCAGCCAAGATTGGGCAGTTATGAACACTGAAGCTTTCTTT
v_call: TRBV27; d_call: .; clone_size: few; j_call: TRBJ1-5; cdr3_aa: CASKQFPDRPQHF; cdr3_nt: TGTGCCAGCAAACAGTTTCCCGACAGGCCCCAGCATTTT
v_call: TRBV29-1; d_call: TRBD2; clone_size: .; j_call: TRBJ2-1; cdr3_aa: CSVEGGLAGVSSYNEQFF; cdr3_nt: TGCAGCGTTGAAGGGGGACTAGCGGGGGTTAGCTCCTACAATGAGCAGTTCTTC
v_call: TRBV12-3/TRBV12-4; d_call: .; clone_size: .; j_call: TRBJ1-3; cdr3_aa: CATRGNTIYF; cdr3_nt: TGTGCCACCCGTGGAAACACCATATATTTT
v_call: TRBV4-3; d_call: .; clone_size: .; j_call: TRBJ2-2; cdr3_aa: CASSQVWGNTGELFF; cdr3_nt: TGCGCCAGCAGCCAAGTGTGGGGGAACACCGGGGAGCTGTTTTTT
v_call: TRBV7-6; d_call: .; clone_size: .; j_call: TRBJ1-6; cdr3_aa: CASSPLPRRDSPLHF; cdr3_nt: TGTGCCAGCAGCCCCCTACCCCGGAGGGATTCACCCCTCCACTTT
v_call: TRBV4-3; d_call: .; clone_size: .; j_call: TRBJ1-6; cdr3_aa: CASSQDRGTYNSPLHF; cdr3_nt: TGCGCCAGCAGCCAAGACAGGGGCACCTATAATTCACCCCTCCACTTT
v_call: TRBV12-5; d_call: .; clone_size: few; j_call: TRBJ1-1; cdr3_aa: CASGLSTEAFF; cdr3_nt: TGTGCTAGTGGTTTAAGTACTGAAGCTTTCTTT
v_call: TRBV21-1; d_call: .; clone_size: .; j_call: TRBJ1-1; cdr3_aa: CASSPGDRRNTEAFF; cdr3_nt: TGTGCCAGCAGCCCGGGGGACAGGCGGAACACTGAAGCTTTCTTT
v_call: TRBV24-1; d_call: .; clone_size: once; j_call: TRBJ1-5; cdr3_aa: CATSDTGLEHQPQHF; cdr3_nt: TGTGCCACCAGTGACACGGGGTTGGAACATCAGCCCCAGCATTTT
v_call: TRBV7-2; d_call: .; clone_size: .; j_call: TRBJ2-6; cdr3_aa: CASSLDSSGANVLTF; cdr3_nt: TGTGCCAGCAGCTTAGACAGCTCTGGGGCCAACGTCCTGACTTTC
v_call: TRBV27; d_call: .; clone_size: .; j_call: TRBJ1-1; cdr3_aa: CASSLRGNRNTEAFF; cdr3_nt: TGTGCCAGCAGTTTAAGAGGGAACCGGAACACTGAAGCTTTCTTT
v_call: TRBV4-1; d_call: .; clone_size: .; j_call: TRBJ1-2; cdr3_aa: CASSQAGQPYTF; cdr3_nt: TGCGCCAGCAGCCAGGCTGGACAGCCCTACACCTTC
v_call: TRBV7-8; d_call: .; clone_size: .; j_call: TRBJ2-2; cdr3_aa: CASSLTGQMNTGELFF; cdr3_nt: TGTGCCAGCAGCTTAACGGGACAAATGAACACCGGGGAGCTGTTTTTT
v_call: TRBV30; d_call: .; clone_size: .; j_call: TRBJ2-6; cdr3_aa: CAMSPMGWNSGANVLTF; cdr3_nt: TGTGCCATGTCTCCCATGGGGTGGAACTCTGGGGCCAACGTCCTGACTTTC
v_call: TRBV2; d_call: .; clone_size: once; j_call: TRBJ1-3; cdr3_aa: CASIQRSGNTIYF; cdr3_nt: TGTGCCAGCATTCAGCGCTCTGGAAACACCATATATTTT
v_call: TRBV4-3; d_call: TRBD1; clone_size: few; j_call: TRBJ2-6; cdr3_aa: CASSHPDRAGANVLTF; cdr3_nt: TGCGCCAGCAGCCATCCGGACAGGGCAGGGGCCAACGTCCTGACTTTC
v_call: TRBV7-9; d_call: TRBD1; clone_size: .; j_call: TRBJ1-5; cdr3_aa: CASSSDRVGQPQHF; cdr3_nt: TGTGCCAGCAGCTCCGACAGGGTTGGTCAGCCCCAGCATTTT
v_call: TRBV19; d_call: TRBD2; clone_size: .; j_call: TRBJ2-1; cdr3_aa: CASSIASGNEQFF; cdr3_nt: TGTGCCAGTAGTATAGCTAGCGGGAATGAGCAGTTCTTC
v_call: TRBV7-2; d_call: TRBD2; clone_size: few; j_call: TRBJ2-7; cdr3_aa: CASSPIGLAGGYEQYF; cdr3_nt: TGTGCCAGCAGCCCTATAGGACTAGCGGGGGGCTACGAGCAGTACTTC
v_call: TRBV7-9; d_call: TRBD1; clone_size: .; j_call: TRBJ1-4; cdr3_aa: CASSLRNRGNEKLFF; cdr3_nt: TGTGCCAGCAGCTTGAGGAACAGGGGGAATGAAAAACTGTTTTTT
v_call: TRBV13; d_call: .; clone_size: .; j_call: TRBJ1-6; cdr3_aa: CASSLGDSLHSPLHF; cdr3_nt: TGTGCCAGCAGCTTAGGAGACAGTCTCCATTCACCCCTCCACTTT
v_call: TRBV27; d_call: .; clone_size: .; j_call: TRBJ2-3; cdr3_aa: CASSFLTGSGTDTQYF; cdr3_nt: TGTGCCAGCAGTTTTTTGACCGGGAGTGGCACAGATACGCAGTATTTT
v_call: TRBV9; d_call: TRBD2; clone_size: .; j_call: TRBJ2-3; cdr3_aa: CASSGLAGGPDTQYF; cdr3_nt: TGTGCCAGCAGCGGATTAGCGGGGGGGCCAGATACGCAGTATTTT
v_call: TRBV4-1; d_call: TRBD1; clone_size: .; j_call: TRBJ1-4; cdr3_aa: CASSQAGTANEKLFF; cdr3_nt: TGCGCCAGCAGCCAGGCCGGGACAGCTAATGAAAAACTGTTTTTT
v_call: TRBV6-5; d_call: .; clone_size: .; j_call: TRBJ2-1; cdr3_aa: CASSYSPGAADEQFF; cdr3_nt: TGTGCCAGCAGTTACTCACCGGGGGCTGCGGATGAGCAGTTCTTC
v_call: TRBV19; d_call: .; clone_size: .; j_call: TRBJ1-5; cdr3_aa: CASSTPGRQINQPQHF; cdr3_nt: TGTGCCAGTAGTACGCCCGGGAGGCAGATCAATCAGCCCCAGCATTTT
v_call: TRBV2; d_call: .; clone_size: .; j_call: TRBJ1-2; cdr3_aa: CASSEAFQYGYTF; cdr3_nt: TGTGCCAGCAGTGAAGCGTTTCAATATGGCTACACCTTC
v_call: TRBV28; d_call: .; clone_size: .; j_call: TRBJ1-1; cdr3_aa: CASSFTSMNTEAFF; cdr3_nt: TGTGCCAGCAGTTTTACAAGCATGAACACTGAAGCTTTCTTT
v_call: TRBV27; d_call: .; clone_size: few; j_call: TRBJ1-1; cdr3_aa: CASSQGQNTEAFF; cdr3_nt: TGTGCCAGCAGTCAGGGACAGAACACTGAAGCTTTCTTT
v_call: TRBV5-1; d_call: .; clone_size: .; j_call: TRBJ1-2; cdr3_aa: CASSLEQGVPYGYTF; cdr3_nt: TGCGCCAGCAGCTTGGAACAAGGGGTCCCCTATGGCTACACCTTC